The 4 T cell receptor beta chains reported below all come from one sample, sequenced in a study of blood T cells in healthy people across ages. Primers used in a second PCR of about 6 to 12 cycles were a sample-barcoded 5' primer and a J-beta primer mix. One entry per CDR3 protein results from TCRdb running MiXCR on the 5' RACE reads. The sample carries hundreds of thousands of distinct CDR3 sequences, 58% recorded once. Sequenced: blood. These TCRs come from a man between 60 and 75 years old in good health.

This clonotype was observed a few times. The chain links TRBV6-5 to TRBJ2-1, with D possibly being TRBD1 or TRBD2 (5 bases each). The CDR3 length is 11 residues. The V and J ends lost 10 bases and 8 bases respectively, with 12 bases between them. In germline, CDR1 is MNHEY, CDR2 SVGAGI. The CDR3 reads CATARDDEQFF. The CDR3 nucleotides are TGTGCCACCGCCCGGGACGATGAGCAGTTCTTC.

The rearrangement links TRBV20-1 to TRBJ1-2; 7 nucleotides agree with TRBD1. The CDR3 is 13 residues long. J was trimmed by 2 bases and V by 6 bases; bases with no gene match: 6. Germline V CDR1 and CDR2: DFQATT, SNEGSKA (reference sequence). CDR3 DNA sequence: TGCAGTGCCGGGACAGCCCTCAACTATGGCTACACCTTC. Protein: CSAGTALNYGYTF.

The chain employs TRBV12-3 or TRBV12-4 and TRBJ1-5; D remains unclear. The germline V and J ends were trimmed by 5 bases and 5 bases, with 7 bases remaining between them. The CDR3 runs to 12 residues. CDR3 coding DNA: TGTGCCAGCAGTCTGAATTATCAGCCCCAGCATTTT. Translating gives CASSLNYQPQHF.

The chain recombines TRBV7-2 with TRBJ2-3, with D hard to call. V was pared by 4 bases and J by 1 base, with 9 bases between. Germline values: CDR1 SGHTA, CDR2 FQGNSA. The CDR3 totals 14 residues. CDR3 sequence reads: CASSSWTRTDTQYF. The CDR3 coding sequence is TGTGCCAGCAGCTCATGGACCCGCACAGATACGCAGTATTTT.